This TCR beta chain came from a study of regulatory T cells in long-lasting Graves disease. General observations from the study: Limited sample numbers may have lowered accuracy.

This clonotype came up once. Its antigen is still unknown. V shed 0 bases and J shed 1 base, with 16 bases lying between them. CDR1 and CDR2 (germline): SGHRS, YFSETQ. The CDR3 runs to 17 residues. Time point here: newly diagnosed GD, antithyroid drugs for less than 3 months. The TCR library was made from RNA extracted from PBMCs. TCR beta libraries were built with iRepertoire HTBI primers and Arm-PCR of CDR3 regions. TCRdb analysed the multiplex PCR reads with MiXCR anew, one entry per CDR3 protein. The sample carries some 500,000 distinct CDR3 sequences, about 13% recorded once. These data were also filed under a second study, of T cells in Graves' hyperthyroidism and ophthalmopathy.

V and J are TRBV5-1 and TRBJ2-5; no clear D. Sequencing used peripheral blood mononuclear cells (PBMCs), obtained at new diagnosis, from a patient treated with antithyroid drugs. The receptor was derived from a young man with Graves disease. CDR3 in amino acids: CASSLARNSRTQETQYF. The DNA for the CDR3 is TGCGCCAGCAGCTTGGCGAGGAATAGCAGAACCCAAGAGACCCAGTACTTC.